This T cell receptor (beta chain) was sequenced for a study of cytomegalovirus exposure and HLA in healthy donors. Using immunoSEQ multiplex PCR, the repertoire was profiled, and TCRdb retains in-frame clones only, with some absent. This table has 220,000 or so clones, over 80% appearing once. Unmatched junction bases numbered 7, after V lost 8 bases and J lost 0 bases. The germline gives CDR1 MNHNS, CDR2 SASEGT. This CDR3 spans 15 amino acids. The J gene is TRBJ2-3, the V gene TRBV6-1, with 8 bases aligning to TRBD1. Sequenced material: PBMCs. This clonotype was sampled from a young woman in good health and CMV-seropositive. This CDR3 is CASGQGGGSTDTQYF. The DNA of the CDR3 is TGTGCCAGCGGACAGGGTGGTGGTAGCACAGATACGCAGTATTTT.